The 22 T cell receptor beta chains given below trace back to one sample, sequenced in a study of CD8 T cells in ankylosing spondylitis. TCRdb re-analysed the 5' RACE reads in MiXCR, keeping a single row per CDR3 protein. Of tens of thousands of distinct CDR3 sequences in the sample, approximately 30% are singletons; the top ten hold approximately 59%. The sequencing input was blood, either unsorted or a sorted T cell fraction (not recorded which). These receptors all come from a male donor with ankylosing spondylitis or in good health (not recorded which).

The V gene is TRBV24-1, the J gene TRBJ2-5; 7 bases fit TRBD1. CDR3 length: 14 residues. V lost 5 bases and J lost 5; bases outside the gene matches: 7. Germline CDR1 is KGHDR and CDR2 is SFDVKD. CDR3 bases: TGTGCCACCAGTGGGCAGGGGGTAGTTGAGACCCAGTACTTC. This codes for CATSGQGVVETQYF.

Many counts were recorded for this clonotype. V and J are TRBV20-1 and TRBJ1-5; D not resolved. The germline V and J ends were trimmed by 4 bases and 7 bases, with 14 bases remaining between them. This CDR3 comprises 13 residues. Germline CDR1 and CDR2: DFQATT and SNEGSKA (reference sequence). Written as DNA, the CDR3 is TGCAGTGCTACCGGGGTTGCATCCCAGCCCCAGCATTTT. Residues: CSATGVASQPQHF.

The chain links TRBV29-1 to TRBJ1-1; 7 nucleotides align to TRBD1. This CDR3 contains 13 residues. Trimming took 7 bases from V and 6 from J; bases not matched to a gene: 11. Germline V CDR1 and CDR2: SQVTM, ANQGSEA. CDR3 residues: CSAQTGREAEAFF. CDR3 DNA: TGCAGCGCCCAGACAGGGAGGGAAGCTGAAGCTTTCTTT.

This clonotype was picked up many times. The chain links TRBV29-1 to TRBJ2-3, with no clear D. The CDR3 is 13 amino acids. CDR1 and CDR2 from the germline V gene are SQVTM and ANQGSEA. V shed 6 bases and J shed 3 bases, with 13 bases lying between them. In DNA form, the CDR3 reads TGCAGCGTCCTCGGGCACCCGACAGATACGCAGTATTTT. It yields the protein CSVLGHPTDTQYF.

This clonotype was seen a handful of times. This sequence joins TRBV11-2 and TRBJ2-2, with TRBD2 matching 10 bases. V gave up 1 base and J gave up 1 base; unmatched junction bases: 0. The CDR3 loop spans 16 amino acids. Germline CDR1 SGHAT, CDR2 FQNNGV. In DNA form, the CDR3 reads TGTGCCAGCAGCTTAGGGACTAGCGGGAACACCGGGGAGCTGTTTTTT. Its translation: CASSLGTSGNTGELFF.

This sequence joins TRBV5-1 and TRBJ1-5; D uncertain. The CDR3 totals 14 residues. Per germline, CDR1 SGHRS and CDR2 YFSETQ. V lost 4 bases, J lost 3 bases, and 11 bases lay in between. CDR3 DNA: TGCGCCAGCAGCATAGACGGCACCAATCAGCCCCAGCATTTT. Its protein product is CASSIDGTNQPQHF.

The chain uses TRBV19 and TRBJ1-5; the D is unclear. V was shortened by 4 bases and J by 0 bases, with 10 bases between the two germline ends. Per the germline V gene, CDR1 is LNHDA and CDR2 is SQIVND (reference sequence). The CDR3 is 15 amino acids. For the CDR3, the DNA is TGTGCCAGTAGTAACGGACGGAATAGCAATCAGCCCCAGCATTTT. This encodes CASSNGRNSNQPQHF.

This clonotype has a handful of counts. This rearrangement joins TRBV5-1 to TRBJ2-5; 7 bases fit TRBD2. Per the germline V gene, CDR1 is SGHRS and CDR2 is YFSETQ. The V segment lost 4 bases and the J segment 2 bases; nucleotides outside the gene matches: 8. The length of the CDR3 is 15 residues. The chain's CDR3 is CASSGGLGGQETQYF. CDR3 DNA sequence: TGCGCCAGCAGCGGAGGACTAGGAGGACAAGAGACCCAGTACTTC.

The rearrangement links TRBV5-1 to TRBJ2-5; D remains ambiguous. The CDR3 totals 15 residues. The V gene's germline CDR1 is SGHRS and CDR2 YFSETQ. V was trimmed by 4 bases and J by 5 bases, leaving 18 bases between them. CDR3 bases: TGCGCCAGCAGCCCACGACCGGATCTTGGGGAGACCCAGTACTTC. Translating gives CASSPRPDLGETQYF.

Only a few counts were recorded for this clonotype. The chain carries TRBV20-1 and TRBJ2-3, with D tentatively TRBD1 or TRBD2 (5 bases each). CDR3 length: 15 residues. Germline values: CDR1 DFQATT, CDR2 SNEGSKA (reference sequence). Deletions cut 3 bases from V and 2 bases from J, with 15 bases between. The CDR3 loop reads CSASPRDDHTDTQYF. For the CDR3, the DNA is TGCAGTGCTAGCCCGAGGGACGACCACACAGATACGCAGTATTTT.

The rearrangement uses TRBV5-1 and TRBJ1-4; 10 nucleotides agree with TRBD1. The CDR3 is 15 amino acids. Germline assignment: CDR1 SGHRS and CDR2 YFSETQ. V trimming: 4 bases; J trimming: 6 bases; junction bases outside the gene matches: 6. CDR3 in DNA: TGCGCCAGCAGCACCGCCGGGACAGGGGATGAAAAACTGTTTTTT. It is translated as CASSTAGTGDEKLFF.

This clonotype was counted only a few times. The chain couples TRBV5-1 to TRBJ2-3, with D possibly being TRBD1 (5 bases). CDR1 and CDR2 from the germline V gene are SGHRS and YFSETQ. CDR3 length: 13 residues. Trimming shortened V by 1 base and J by 5 bases, and 8 bases separated the two germline ends. The CDR3 bases are TGCGCCAGCAGCTTGCTCACAGGAGATACGCAGTATTTT. This sequence encodes CASSLLTGDTQYF.

This clonotype occurred many times. The chain has TRBV6-6 and TRBJ2-1; the D is unclear. The ends were cut back, 7 bases at V and 7 bases at J, with 5 bases in the middle. There are 10 residues in the CDR3. Looked up from germline, CDR1 is MNHNY and CDR2 is SVGAGI (reference sequence). CDR3 loop: CASKKNEQFF. The CDR3 DNA sequence: TGTGCCAGCAAGAAGAATGAGCAGTTCTTC.

The rearrangement uses TRBV7-3 and TRBJ2-1, with D tentatively TRBD2 (5 bases). The CDR3 sequence is 16 residues long. V was pared by 5 bases and J by 6 bases, with 20 bases between. CDR1 and CDR2 from the germline V gene are SGHTA and FQGTGA. The CDR3 sequence: CASSLRPGTILNEQFF. DNA of the CDR3: TGTGCCAGCAGCCTCAGACCGGGAACTATTCTCAATGAGCAGTTCTTC.

This clonotype was seen more than once but under ten times. The rearrangement joins TRBV5-1 to TRBJ1-1; the D gene is possibly TRBD1 (5 bases). From germline, CDR1 is SGHRS and CDR2 YFSETQ. CDR3 length: 14 residues. V dropped 4 bases and J dropped 1 base, with 11 bases sitting between them. DNA of the CDR3: TGCGCCAGCAGCACCGGACACCAGAACACTGAAGCTTTCTTT. It translates to CASSTGHQNTEAFF.

The CDR3 DNA sequence: TGCAGTGCTATCCTCCCGAGAGTTTGGGGGATGAACACTGAAGCTTTCTTT. This translates into CSAILPRVWGMNTEAFF. This rearrangement joins TRBV20-1 to TRBJ1-1; possible D gene TRBD1, 5 bases. The CDR3 loop spans 17 amino acids. The germline V gene has CDR1 DFQATT and CDR2 SNEGSKA (reference sequence). V shed 4 bases and J shed 0 bases, with 21 bases lying between them.

This sequence joins TRBV7-9 and TRBJ2-5; no clear D gene. CDR3 length equals 14 residues. The germline V gene has CDR1 SEHNR and CDR2 FQNEAQ (reference sequence). V dropped 2 bases and J dropped 5 bases, with 12 bases sitting between them. CDR3 sequence reads: CASSLYGGGETQYF. In DNA, the CDR3 is TGTGCCAGCAGCTTATATGGCGGCGGTGAGACCCAGTACTTC. The whole variable domain, remainder taken from reference TRBV7-9 and TRBJ2-5, is DTGVSQNPRHKITKRGQNVTFRCDPISEHNRLYWYRQTLGQGPEFLTYFQNEAQLEKSRLLSDRFSAERPKGSFSTLEIQRTEQGDSAMYLCASSLYGGGETQYFGPGTRLLVL.

The rearrangement uses TRBV7-3 and TRBJ2-5; D may be TRBD2 (5 bases). V lost 2 bases and J 1 base, leaving 14 bases between the germline ends. CDR3 length equals 16 residues. Looked up from germline, CDR1 is SGHTA and CDR2 is FQGTGA. The CDR3 sequence is CASSLYPNLAQETQYF. DNA of the CDR3: TGTGCCAGCAGCTTATACCCGAATCTAGCCCAAGAGACCCAGTACTTC.

This clonotype was seen only a few times. V gene TRBV12-5 combines with J gene TRBJ1-1; D gene unclear. In germline, CDR1 is LGHNT, CDR2 FRNRAP. This CDR3 has 13 amino acids. Trimming took 0 bases from V and 11 from J, leaving 13 bases between them. The CDR3 nucleotides are TGTGCTAGTGGTTTGGTAGGCAGAGGGATGGCTTTCTTT. Its protein is CASGLVGRGMAFF.

This clonotype was observed a few times. The rearrangement links TRBV5-1 to TRBJ1-1; possibly TRBD1 for D (5 bases). CDR1 is SGHRS and CDR2 is YFSETQ in the germline V gene. With 2 bases removed from V and 5 bases from J, the gap between germline ends came to 13 bases. The CDR3 is 14 residues long. Written as DNA, the CDR3 is TGCGCCAGCAGCTTAACGGGGCTGGGGACTGAAGCTTTCTTT. Translation gives CASSLTGLGTEAFF.

In its sample, this clonotype was seen a few times. The V gene is TRBV5-1, the J gene TRBJ2-5; 7 nucleotides align to TRBD1. CDR1 is SGHRS and CDR2 is YFSETQ in the germline V gene. This CDR3 comprises 15 residues. With 4 bases clipped from V and 5 bases from J, the junction kept 11 bases outside the gene matches. The CDR3 bases are TGCGCCAGCAGCCCCGGGACAGCCCTTGGGGAGACCCAGTACTTC. Translating gives CASSPGTALGETQYF. The entire variable domain, with the rest obtained from reference TRBV5-1 and TRBJ2-5, is as follows: KAGVTQTPRYLIKTRGQQVTLSCSPISGHRSVSWYQQTPGQGLQFLFEYFSETQRNKGNFPGRFSGRQFSNSRSEMNVSTLELGDSALYLCASSPGTALGETQYFGPGTRLLVL.

On this clonotype: Mismatch with germline at one junction end may stem from a read error. The genes are TRBV5-1 and TRBJ1-2; 9 nucleotides align to TRBD1. The CDR3 has 15 residues. The germline CDR1 and CDR2 sequences are SGHRS and YFSETQ. CDR3 DNA sequence: TGCGCCAGCAGCCCGCGACAGGGGGGTTATTATGGCTACCCCTTC. This codes for CASSPRQGGYYGYPF.